These 15 T cell receptor beta chains share one sample of origin, sequenced in a study of shared clonotypes between healthy human individuals (dated by TCRdb to 2020 to 2022). The library was generated by the immunoSEQ multiplex PCR assay. TCRdb carries this immuneACCESS record with in-frame sequences only. Its versions omit some clonotypes, under half of them owing to an unresolved V gene in the studies checked, with the rest unexplained. The sample table holds 2 million to 2.5 million clones, of which approximately 95% were seen once. The biggest ten clones account for 0.13% of the sample. Material for sequencing was naive CD4+ T cells sorted from blood. This specimen's cell subset or site label, interpreted: CD45RA+ positively selected. The source is a man younger than 30 in good health.

This chain links TRBV30 with TRBJ1-5, with D perhaps TRBD1 (5 bases). The CDR3 has 13 residues. Germline V gene data show CDR1 as GTSNPN and CDR2 as SVGIG (reference sequence). The germline V and J ends were trimmed by 1 base and 3 bases, with 7 bases remaining between them. The CDR3, as DNA: TGTGCCTGGAGTGAAGGGACCAATCAGCCCCAGCATTTT. Translating it yields CAWSEGTNQPQHF.

This clone has only one observation. The CDR3 region has the DNA TGTGCCAGCAGCTTGGCCGGGACAGGGTCTGTTACCGGGGAGCTGTTTTTT. Protein sequence: CASSLAGTGSVTGELFF. This chain joins TRBV5-4 and TRBJ2-2; 9 bases align to TRBD1. The CDR3 is 17 amino acids. V shed 0 bases, J shed 5 bases, and the junction held 8 bases outside the gene matches. The germline gives CDR1 SGHNT, CDR2 YYREEE (reference sequence).

This chain uses TRBV7-9 with TRBJ1-4; TRBD1 agrees at 8 bases. The junction had 8 bases not matched to a gene; V was cut back by 3 bases and J by 8 bases. Germline V gene sequence: CDR1 SEHNR, CDR2 FQNEAQ (reference sequence). This CDR3 comprises 15 residues. Here the CDR3 DNA reads TGTGCCAGCAGCTTGTCGACAGGGGCCGGAGAAAAACTGTTTTTT. Translated, it gives CASSLSTGAGEKLFF.

V and J are TRBV19 and TRBJ2-7, with D unclear. Germline V lookup: CDR1 LNHDA, CDR2 SQIVND (reference sequence). Between the trimmed V and J ends, which lost 5 bases and 6 bases, there was a span of 14 bases. The CDR3 is 13 residues long. This CDR3 reads CASSAWPSSEQYF. The DNA for the CDR3 is TGTGCCAGTAGTGCCTGGCCCAGTTCCGAGCAGTACTTC. Drawing the rest from reference TRBV19 and TRBJ2-7, the complete variable domain is DGGITQSPKYLFRKEGQNVTLSCEQNLNHDAMYWYRQDPGQGLRLIYYSQIVNDFQKGDIAEGYSVSREKKESFPLTVTSAQKNPTAFYLCASSAWPSSEQYFGPGTRLTVT.

This rearrangement joins TRBV29-1 to TRBJ2-5, with a possible D match to TRBD2 (5 bases). The germline V gene has CDR1 SQVTM and CDR2 ANQGSEA. CDR3 length equals 12 residues. Trimming shortened V by 7 bases and J by 5 bases, and 14 bases separated the two germline ends. The CDR3 spells CSEKAGGETQYF. The DNA of the CDR3 is TGCAGCGAAAAGGCGGGTGGGGAGACCCAGTACTTC.

The V gene is TRBV7-8, the J gene TRBJ2-2; a weak D match, TRBD1 (6 bases). Per germline, CDR1 SGHVS and CDR2 FQNEAQ. The CDR3 length is 15 residues. Trimming removed 0 bases from V and 6 bases from J, with 11 bases in between. The CDR3 DNA reads TGTGCCAGCAGCTTAGCTGGGGGCTGGCCCGGGGAGCTGTTTTTT. This sequence encodes CASSLAGGWPGELFF. Complete variable domain (other parts from reference TRBV7-8 and TRBJ2-2): GAGVSQSPRYKVAKRGQDVALRCDPISGHVSLFWYQQALGQGPEFLTYFQNEAQLDKSGLPSDRFFAERPEGSVSTLKIQRTQQEDSAVYLCASSLAGGWPGELFFGEGSRLTVL.

This chain uses TRBV28 with TRBJ2-7; 7 bases are a match to TRBD2. The CDR3 has 14 residues. The germline V gene has CDR1 MDHEN and CDR2 SYDVKM. V shed 6 bases and J 2 bases; nucleotides not matched to a gene: 7. CDR3 residues: CASSPWGGPYEQYF. CDR3 sequence (DNA): TGTGCCAGCAGCCCGTGGGGGGGACCCTACGAGCAGTACTTC. The full variable domain, its missing parts supplied by reference TRBV28 and TRBJ2-7, is DVKVTQSSRYLVKRTGEKVFLECVQDMDHENMFWYRQDPGLGLRLIYFSYDVKMKEKGDIPEGYSVSREKKERFSLILESASTNQTSMYLCASSPWGGPYEQYFGPGTRLTVT.

The genes are TRBV12-5 and TRBJ1-5, with D tentatively TRBD1 (6 bases). This CDR3 comprises 13 residues. Per the germline V gene, CDR1 is LGHNT and CDR2 is FRNRAP. V was cut by 7 bases and J by 4 bases, with 11 bases left in between. CDR3 amino acids: CASALQGNQPQHF. The CDR3 DNA follows: TGTGCTAGTGCCCTACAGGGTAATCAGCCCCAGCATTTT.

This chain uses TRBV19 with TRBJ2-6; possible D gene TRBD1, 6 bases. The V gene lost 6 bases and the J gene lost 4 bases, with 10 bases spanning the gap. CDR3 length: 14 amino acids. Germline lookup yields CDR1 LNHDA and CDR2 SQIVND (reference sequence). The CDR3 DNA is TGTGCCAGTAGACTGGGGGCCGGGGCCAACGTCCTGACTTTC. This encodes CASRLGAGANVLTF.

J is TRBJ2-7 and V is TRBV28, with 7 bases that match TRBD2. The CDR3 has 15 residues. J was trimmed by 2 bases and V by 4 bases; bases with no gene match: 8. CDR1 is MDHEN, CDR2 SYDVKM, per germline. The CDR3 DNA follows: TGTGCCAGCAGTTCCGCGGGGGACTTTACCTACGAGCAGTACTTC. This sequence encodes CASSSAGDFTYEQYF.

The chain employs TRBV2 and TRBJ2-5; 8 nucleotides agree with TRBD1. This CDR3 is built from 15 residues. Germline V lookup: CDR1 SNHLY, CDR2 FYNNEI. Trimming took 7 bases from V and 5 from J; bases not matched to a gene: 12. The CDR3 here is CASTLEQGAYETQYF. CDR3 nucleotides: TGTGCCAGCACCCTGGAGCAGGGGGCTTATGAGACCCAGTACTTC.

The rearrangement links TRBV7-6 to TRBJ2-1, with D hard to call. Deletions cut 3 bases from V and 4 bases from J, with 7 bases between. CDR3 length: 13 amino acids. From germline, CDR1 is SGHVS and CDR2 FNYEAQ. CDR3 sequence: CASSFSMYNEQFF. The CDR3 DNA reads as TGTGCCAGCAGCTTTTCAATGTACAATGAGCAGTTCTTC.

V is TRBV10-3 and J is TRBJ2-1, with D possibly TRBD2 on 6 matching bases. From germline, CDR1 is ENHRY and CDR2 SYGVKD. V dropped 4 bases and J dropped 3 bases, with 19 bases sitting between them. The length of the CDR3 is 17 residues. The CDR3 spells CAISGRDRGQSYNEQFF. The CDR3 DNA reads TGTGCCATCAGTGGGCGGGATCGGGGCCAAAGCTACAATGAGCAGTTCTTC.

V and J are TRBV28 and TRBJ1-5; D uncertain. Germline CDR1 MDHEN, CDR2 SYDVKM. The CDR3 consists of 13 residues. V lost 6 bases and J 9 bases, leaving 15 bases between the germline ends. Written as DNA, the CDR3 is TGTGCCAGCAGCCTTCGATGGGATGGGCCCCAGCATTTT. As protein: CASSLRWDGPQHF.

The chain recombines TRBV5-4 with TRBJ2-5; D may be TRBD1 (6 bases). The CDR3 covers 15 residues. Trimming shortened V by 7 bases and J by 6 bases, and 22 bases separated the two germline ends. CDR1 SGHNT and CDR2 YYREEE come from the germline V gene (reference sequence). The CDR3 is CASGFGTTPTKTQYF. DNA of the CDR3: TGTGCCAGCGGGTTCGGGACAACCCCAACCAAGACCCAGTACTTC.